The T cell receptor beta chain described here comes from a study of T-cell reconstitution after alpha-beta-depleted transplantation in children. Ten or more counts support this clonotype. TCRbeta library construction was performed incorporating unique molecular identifiers. TCRdb analysed the PCR reads with MiXCR anew, one entry per CDR3 protein. The sample carries 230,000 or so distinct CDR3 sequences, 9.5% to 15% recorded once. This CDR3 has 14 amino acids. Looked up from germline, CDR1 is MNHEY and CDR2 is SVGEGT. Trimming removed 7 bases from V and 2 bases from J; junction bases left unmatched: 7.

The chain recombines TRBV6-2 or TRBV6-3 with TRBJ2-7; 8 nucleotides align to TRBD1. The TCR originated in a human donor who donated a stem cell graft to a child with acute lymphoblastic leukemia. This specimen was PBMCs from the stem cell graft donor, taken from the stem cell graft. Here the CDR3 DNA reads TGTGCCAGCAAAGGACAGGGAAATACCTACGAGCAGTACTTC. This translates into CASKGQGNTYEQYF.